These 27 T cell receptor beta chains originate from one sample sequenced in a study of prognosis after radiotherapy for stage I lung cancer. The TCR beta CDR3 region was amplified from genomic DNA, with two rounds of multiplex PCR being used for the amplification. First-round PCR, the initial amplification, used primers specific to each TRBV and TRBJ gene. TCRdb independently ran MiXCR on the multiplex PCR reads; one entry per CDR3 protein. The sample gives some 56,000 distinct CDR3 sequences, about 26% of which show up once; about 7.5% is in the top ten. The material was PBMCs, obtained before or after stereotactic body radiation therapy (not recorded which). These receptors originate from a donor over 45 with non-small cell lung cancer.

This clonotype has at least ten counts. This sequence joins TRBV7-8 and TRBJ1-5; D not resolved. There are 14 residues in the CDR3. V lost 2 bases and J 0 bases, leaving 5 bases between the germline ends. Germline V lookup: CDR1 SGHVS, CDR2 FQNEAQ. The CDR3 bases are TGTGCCAGCAGCTTACCGGGTAGCAATCAGCCCCAGCATTTT. Protein product: CASSLPGSNQPQHF.

This clonotype showed up just once. As the CDR3 is not closed by the conserved phenylalanine or tryptophan, this likely results from a read error. Because the CDR3's place on the DNA is in doubt, the DNA is left out and the CDR3 is given as listed by TCRdb. The chain couples TRBV11-1 to TRBJ1-2; the D segment call TRBD1 is taken from the table without a DNA check. Germline values: CDR1 SGHAT, CDR2 FQDESV (reference sequence). Termini included, the CDR3 measures 11 amino acids. This CDR3 is CASRLQGSETL.

This clonotype was observed many times. The rearrangement joins TRBV3-1 to TRBJ1-5, with D hard to call. Trimming pared 0 bases from V and 4 bases from J, leaving 10 bases between. Germline CDR1 LGHDT, CDR2 YNNKEL (reference sequence). This CDR3 has 15 residues. The CDR3 loop is CASSQDGLTNQPQHF. The CDR3 DNA sequence: TGTGCCAGCAGCCAAGATGGCCTTACAAATCAGCCCCAGCATTTT.

This clonotype was recorded many times. The V and J genes are TRBV12-3 or TRBV12-4 and TRBJ2-3; a possible D gene is TRBD2 (6 bases). V was clipped by 4 bases and J by 0 bases, with 14 bases between them. The CDR3 totals 16 residues. The CDR3 loop reads CASSSMPGGSTDTQYF. The CDR3 nucleotides read TGTGCCAGCAGTTCTATGCCCGGGGGAAGCACAGATACGCAGTATTTT.

Details on this clonotype: With only one base between it and a far larger clone, this is likely a read error. The chain couples TRBV6-2 or TRBV6-3 to TRBJ2-2; 8 bases line up with TRBD1. The CDR3 contains 15 residues. The trim removed 7 bases at V and 6 bases at J, leaving 10 bases unmatched. Per germline, CDR1 MNHEY and CDR2 SVGEGT. For the CDR3, the DNA is TGTGCCAGCAAAGGCGGACAGGGCCCCGCCGGGGAGCTGTTTTTT. The encoded protein is CASKGGQGPAGELFF.

This clonotype showed up just a few times. The chain links TRBV5-5 to TRBJ1-5; no firm D call. Germline V gives CDR1 SGHKS, CDR2 YYEKEE (reference sequence). The CDR3 is 14 residues long. The V end was cut by 2 bases, the J end by 3 bases, with 9 bases between. CDR3 region: CASSFGQLNQPQHF. CDR3 DNA sequence: TGTGCCAGCAGCTTCGGGCAGCTCAATCAGCCCCAGCATTTT.

This clonotype was observed at least ten times. This chain uses TRBV5-1 with TRBJ2-3; tentative D call: TRBD2 (6 bases). This CDR3 spans 16 amino acids. Germline-derived CDR1 and CDR2 are SGHRS and YFSETQ. The V end was cut by 4 bases, the J end by 1 base, with 16 bases between. CDR3 in DNA: TGCGCCAGCAGCCGATCCGGGAGCCCAGGCACAGATACGCAGTATTTT. Its protein product is CASSRSGSPGTDTQYF. Using reference TRBV5-1 and TRBJ2-3 for the parts outside the CDR3, the full variable domain is KAGVTQTPRYLIKTRGQQVTLSCSPISGHRSVSWYQQTPGQGLQFLFEYFSETQRNKGNFPGRFSGRQFSNSRSEMNVSTLELGDSALYLCASSRSGSPGTDTQYFGPGTRLTVL.

At least ten counts were recorded for this clonotype. The chain's CDR3 is CASSFISGTRSPLHF. Here the CDR3 DNA reads TGTGCCAGCAGTTTTATTTCAGGGACTAGGTCACCCCTCCACTTT. The rearrangement joins TRBV28 to TRBJ1-6, with D possibly being TRBD1 (5 bases). Trimming cost V 3 bases and J 10 bases, with 16 bases left between them. CDR1 MDHEN and CDR2 SYDVKM come from the germline V gene. This CDR3 region has 15 residues.

This clonotype was detected many times. The V call is TRBV9, the J call TRBJ1-2; the match to TRBD1 covers 8 bases. This CDR3 is built from 15 residues. The J segment lost 6 bases and the V segment lost 0 bases, leaving 7 bases of the junction unmatched. The germline gives CDR1 SGDLS, CDR2 YYNGEE. CDR3 coding DNA: TGTGCCAGCAGCGTAGGTAGGCAGGGGGCCCATGGCTACACCTTC. It is translated as CASSVGRQGAHGYTF.

The sample holds many counts of this clonotype. The chain employs TRBV3-1 and TRBJ2-7; 7 bases align to TRBD1. The CDR3 runs 14 residues. The junction had 6 bases not matched to a gene; V was cut back by 4 bases and J by 3 bases. Germline V gene lookup returns CDR1 LGHDT and CDR2 YNNKEL (reference sequence). CDR3 residues: CASSREGQIYEQYF. The CDR3 DNA reads as TGTGCCAGCAGCCGCGAGGGACAGATCTACGAGCAGTACTTC.

The chain is built from TRBV6-1 and TRBJ2-2, with D uncertain. V gave up 5 bases and J gave up 9 bases, with 19 bases separating them. This CDR3 region has 15 residues. Germline values: CDR1 MNHNS, CDR2 SASEGT. The CDR3 loop reads CASSTTWVVTRELFF. The CDR3 DNA follows: TGTGCCAGCAGTACGACATGGGTAGTAACCCGGGAGCTGTTTTTT.

A word on this clonotype: A read error is the likely source, as a far larger clone sits one nucleotide away. The chain couples TRBV7-8 to TRBJ1-5; D is ambiguous. This CDR3 spans 14 amino acids. The germline V gene encodes CDR1 SGHVS and CDR2 FQNEAQ. The chain's CDR3 is CARSLSIDDEPQHF. CDR3 nucleotide sequence: TGTGCCAGAAGCTTAAGTATAGACGATGAGCCCCAGCATTTT.

Details on this clonotype: With a much larger clone just one base away, this may be a read error. The chain carries TRBV16 and TRBJ1-1; 9 positions match TRBD1. J was trimmed by 3 bases and V by 4 bases; bases with no gene match: 6. CDR1 and CDR2 from the germline V gene are KGHSY and FQNENV. The CDR3 has 15 residues. The CDR3 coding sequence is TGTGCCAGCAGCCTCTTGGGACAGGGAGACACTGAAGCTTTCTTT. It encodes CASSLLGQGDTEAFF.

At least ten counts were recorded for this clonotype. This chain links TRBV19 with TRBJ2-7, with 8 bases lining up with TRBD1. V shed 5 bases, J shed 2 bases, and the junction held 8 bases outside the gene matches. Germline V gives CDR1 LNHDA, CDR2 SQIVND (reference sequence). The CDR3 has 15 residues. The CDR3 DNA reads TGTGCCAGTAGTGCCGCCGGGACAGGTGCCTACGAGCAGTACTTC. Its protein product is CASSAAGTGAYEQYF.

At least ten counts were recorded for this clonotype. The chain joins TRBV4-1 to TRBJ1-2; D may be TRBD1 (5 bases). Germline V CDR1 and CDR2: MGHRA, YSYEKL. This CDR3 comprises 15 residues. V lost 2 bases and J lost 6, with 16 bases in between. The CDR3 bases are TGCGCCAGCAGCCAATCGGTTTCGGGGGTGAATGGCTACACCTTC. Translated: CASSQSVSGVNGYTF.

In regard to this clonotype: A read error may be the cause here, since a much bigger clone is one base away. The chain links TRBV6-9 to TRBJ2-4; D is possibly TRBD1 (5 bases). Germline V gene lookup returns CDR1 MNHGY and CDR2 SVAAGI. This CDR3 has 16 residues. Trimming took off 2 bases at V and 9 bases at J, with 20 bases between the two ends. This chain's CDR3 is CASSYPGKGPLSIQYF. CDR3 sequence (DNA): TGTGCCAGCAGTTATCCAGGAAAGGGGCCATTAAGCATTCAGTACTTC.

This clonotype came up many times. The genes are TRBV20-1 and TRBJ1-1, with D perhaps matching TRBD1 (6 bases). The CDR3 is 13 residues long. Germline V CDR1 and CDR2: DFQATT, SNEGSKA (reference sequence). The V gene lost 5 bases and the J gene lost 3 bases, with 13 bases spanning the gap. The CDR3 is CSAPNRQDTEAFF. The DNA of the CDR3 is TGCAGTGCTCCTAACAGACAGGACACTGAAGCTTTCTTT.

This clonotype appeared many times. The chain couples TRBV7-3 to TRBJ1-5; TRBD1 aligns across 9 bases. Looked up from germline, CDR1 is SGHTA and CDR2 is FQGTGA. The CDR3 spans 19 residues. J was trimmed by 2 bases and V by 5 bases; bases with no gene match: 16. The CDR3 coding sequence is TGTGCCAGCAGCCCCTTACGGGACAGGGAAGCCTTTGGCAATCAGCCCCAGCATTTT. Its protein product is CASSPLRDREAFGNQPQHF.

This clonotype occurred many times. This rearrangement joins TRBV20-1 to TRBJ2-1; D gene unclear. Germline V gene sequence: CDR1 DFQATT, CDR2 SNEGSKA (reference sequence). The V gene lost 6 bases and the J gene lost 0 bases, with 9 bases spanning the gap. This CDR3 comprises 13 residues. The CDR3, as DNA: TGCAGTGCCCCCACCGTCTCCTACAATGAGCAGTTCTTC. Translating it yields CSAPTVSYNEQFF.

Ten or more counts support this clonotype. The chain carries TRBV7-9 and TRBJ1-1; D is unresolved. Trimming left V 5 bases short and J 9 bases short, with 16 bases between. The germline V gene encodes CDR1 SEHNR and CDR2 FQNEAQ (reference sequence). The CDR3 has 13 amino acids. The CDR3 nucleotides are TGTGCCAGCAGCCCAGGCAGTAGGGAACAAGCTTTCTTT. Its protein is CASSPGSREQAFF.

As concerns this clonotype: A read error may explain this, as a much larger clone is one base away. This chain uses TRBV2 with TRBJ2-5; 9 bases fit TRBD2. The CDR3 spans 17 residues. The germline gives CDR1 SNHLY, CDR2 FYNNEI. The trim removed 5 bases at V and 4 bases at J, leaving 14 bases unmatched. This CDR3 is CASSYGKRGVFRETQYF. The CDR3, as DNA: TGTGCCAGCAGTTATGGGAAGCGGGGGGTCTTTCGAGAGACCCAGTACTTC. The complete variable domain, with remaining parts taken from reference TRBV2 and TRBJ2-5, reads EPEVTQTPSHQVTQMGQEVILRCVPISNHLYFYWYRQILGQKVEFLVSFYNNEISEKSEIFDDQFSVERPDGSNFTLKIRSTKLEDSAMYFCASSYGKRGVFRETQYFGPGTRLLVL.

Many counts were recorded for this clonotype. This chain joins TRBV12-3 or TRBV12-4 and TRBJ1-4; tentative D call: TRBD1 (6 bases). Trimming removed 6 bases at V and 3 bases at J, with 8 bases between. The CDR3 sequence is 13 residues long. CDR3 sequence reads: CASRGQPNEKLFF. DNA for the CDR3: TGTGCCAGCAGAGGACAGCCTAATGAAAAACTGTTTTTT.

This clonotype was observed at least ten times. The chain employs TRBV6-9 and TRBJ2-3; maybe TRBD2 (6 bases). The ends were cut back, 4 bases at V and 6 bases at J, with 14 bases in the middle. The CDR3 is 14 amino acids. Germline assignment: CDR1 MNHGY and CDR2 SVAAGI. CDR3 DNA: TGTGCCAGCAGTTCAAGGAGGGACCAGGATACGCAGTATTTT. Amino acids: CASSSRRDQDTQYF.

Concerning this clonotype: It is likely a read error: a sequence one base away is far more abundant. V usage is TRBV6-4 and J usage is TRBJ1-1; D not resolved. Germline V gene data show CDR1 as MRHNA and CDR2 as SNTAGT. This CDR3 comprises 11 residues. The CDR3 nucleotides read TGTGCCAGCACCAAAGGCACTGAATCTTTCTTT. Translating it yields CASTKGTESFF.

Many counts were recorded for this clonotype. The V gene is TRBV12-3 or TRBV12-4, the J gene TRBJ2-5; D not resolved. This CDR3 contains 14 residues. Trimming pared 5 bases from V and 4 bases from J, leaving 14 bases between. The CDR3 bases are TGTGCCAGCAGTCCTCCCTTGTCGGGAGAGACCCAGTACTTC. Its protein product is CASSPPLSGETQYF.

This clonotype was seen ten or more times. This sequence joins TRBV11-2 and TRBJ2-3; 16 nucleotides align to TRBD2. The CDR3 extends over 17 amino acids. Trimming removed 5 bases from V and 5 bases from J; junction bases left unmatched: 7. The V gene's germline CDR1 is SGHAT and CDR2 FQNNGV. The CDR3 nucleotides read TGTGCCAGCAGCCGGGGACTAGCGGGGGGGCGGGTAGATACGCAGTATTTT. Its protein is CASSRGLAGGRVDTQYF. Full variable domain (remainder filled in from reference TRBV11-2 and TRBJ2-3): EAGVAQSPRYKIIEKRQSVAFWCNPISGHATLYWYQQILGQGPKLLIQFQNNGVVDDSQLPKDRFSAERLKGVDSTLKIQPAKLEDSAVYLCASSRGLAGGRVDTQYFGPGTRLTVL.

This clonotype was seen ten or more times. This CDR3 reads CASNLGQGDQPQHF. The CDR3 bases are TGTGCCAGCAATCTGGGACAGGGGGATCAGCCCCAGCATTTT. The chain is built from TRBV27 and TRBJ1-5; 11 nucleotides agree with TRBD1. The CDR3 is 14 residues long. Germline V CDR1 and CDR2: MNHEY, SMNVEV (reference sequence). With V trimmed by 7 bases and J by 5 bases, 4 bases remained unmatched.